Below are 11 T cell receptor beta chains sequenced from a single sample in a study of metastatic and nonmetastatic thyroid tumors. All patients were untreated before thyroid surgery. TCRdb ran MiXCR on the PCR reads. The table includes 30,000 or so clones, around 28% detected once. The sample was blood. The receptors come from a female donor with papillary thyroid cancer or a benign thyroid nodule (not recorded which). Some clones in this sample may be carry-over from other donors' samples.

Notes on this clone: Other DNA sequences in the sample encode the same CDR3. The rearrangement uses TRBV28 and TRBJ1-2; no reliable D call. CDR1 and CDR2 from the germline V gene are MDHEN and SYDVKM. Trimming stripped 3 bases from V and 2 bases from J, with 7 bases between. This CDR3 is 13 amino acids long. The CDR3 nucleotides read TGTGCCAGCAGTTTGAGAGGAAACTATGGCTACACCTTC. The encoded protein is CASSLRGNYGYTF.

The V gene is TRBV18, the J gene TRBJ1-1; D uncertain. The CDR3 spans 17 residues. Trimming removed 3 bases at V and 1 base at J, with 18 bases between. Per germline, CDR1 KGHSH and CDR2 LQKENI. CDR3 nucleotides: TGTGCCAGCTCACCCCAATCGGGTAGGAACGCGAACACTGAAGCTTTCTTT. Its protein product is CASSPQSGRNANTEAFF.

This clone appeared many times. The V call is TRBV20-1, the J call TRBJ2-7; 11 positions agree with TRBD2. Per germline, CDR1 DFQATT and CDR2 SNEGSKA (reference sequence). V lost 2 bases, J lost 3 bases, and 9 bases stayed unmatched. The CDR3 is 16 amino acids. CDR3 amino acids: CSARNPSSGGNYEQYF. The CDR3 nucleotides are TGCAGTGCTAGAAACCCTTCTAGCGGGGGGAACTACGAGCAGTACTTC.

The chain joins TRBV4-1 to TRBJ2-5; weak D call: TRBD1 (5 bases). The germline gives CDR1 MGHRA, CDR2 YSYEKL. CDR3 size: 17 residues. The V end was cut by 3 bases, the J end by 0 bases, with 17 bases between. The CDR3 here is CASSQPTGPRYQETQYF. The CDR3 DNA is TGCGCCAGCAGCCAGCCTACAGGACCAAGGTACCAAGAGACCCAGTACTTC.

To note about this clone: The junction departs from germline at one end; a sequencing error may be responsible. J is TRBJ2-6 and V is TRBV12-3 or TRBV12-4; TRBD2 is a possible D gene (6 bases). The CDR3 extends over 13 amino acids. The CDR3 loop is CASSLGGTNLLTF. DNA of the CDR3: TGTGCCAGCAGCCTTGGGGGGACCAACCTCCTTACTTTC.

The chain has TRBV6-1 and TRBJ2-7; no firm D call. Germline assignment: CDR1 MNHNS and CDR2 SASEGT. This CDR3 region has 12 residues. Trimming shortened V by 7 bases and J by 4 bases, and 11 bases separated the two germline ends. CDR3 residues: CASKLPSYEQYF. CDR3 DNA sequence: TGTGCCAGCAAACTACCCTCGTACGAGCAGTACTTC.

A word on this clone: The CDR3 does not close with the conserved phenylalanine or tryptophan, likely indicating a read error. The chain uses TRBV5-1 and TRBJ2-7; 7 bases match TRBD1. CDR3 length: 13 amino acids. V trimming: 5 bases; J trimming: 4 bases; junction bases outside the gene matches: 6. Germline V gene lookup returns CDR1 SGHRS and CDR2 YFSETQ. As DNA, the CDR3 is TGCGCCAGCAGGAGGACAGGCTCTTACGAGCAGTACTTA. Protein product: CASRRTGSYEQYL.

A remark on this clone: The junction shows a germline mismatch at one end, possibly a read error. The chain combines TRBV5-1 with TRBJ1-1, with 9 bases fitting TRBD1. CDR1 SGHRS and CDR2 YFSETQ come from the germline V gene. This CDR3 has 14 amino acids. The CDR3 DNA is TGCGCCAGCAGCTCGGGACAGGGTGACATTGAATCTTTCTTT. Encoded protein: CASSSGQGDIESFF.

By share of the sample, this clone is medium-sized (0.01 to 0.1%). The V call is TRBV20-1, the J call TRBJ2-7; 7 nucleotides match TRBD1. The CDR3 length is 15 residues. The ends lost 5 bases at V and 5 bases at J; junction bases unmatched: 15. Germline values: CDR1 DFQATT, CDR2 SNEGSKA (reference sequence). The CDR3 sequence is CSAPGPTGPVHEQYF. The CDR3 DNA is TGCAGTGCTCCTGGACCGACAGGGCCGGTCCACGAGCAGTACTTC.

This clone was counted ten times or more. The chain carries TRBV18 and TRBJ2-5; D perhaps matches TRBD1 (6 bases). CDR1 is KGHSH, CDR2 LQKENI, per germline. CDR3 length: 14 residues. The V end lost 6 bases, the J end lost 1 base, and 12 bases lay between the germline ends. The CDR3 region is CASSLWTVQETQYF. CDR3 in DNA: TGTGCCAGCTCCCTTTGGACAGTCCAAGAGACCCAGTACTTC. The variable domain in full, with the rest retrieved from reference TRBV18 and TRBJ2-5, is NAGVMQNPRHLVRRRGQEARLRCSPMKGHSHVYWYRQLPEEGLKFMVYLQKENIIDESGMPKERFSAEFPKEGPSILRIQQVVRGDSAAYFCASSLWTVQETQYFGPGTRLLVL.

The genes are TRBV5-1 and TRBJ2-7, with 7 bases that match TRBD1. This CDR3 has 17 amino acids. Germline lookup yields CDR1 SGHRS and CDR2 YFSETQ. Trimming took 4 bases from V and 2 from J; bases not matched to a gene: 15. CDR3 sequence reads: CASSIVPNRGGPYEQYF. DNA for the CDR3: TGCGCCAGCAGCATCGTGCCGAACAGGGGTGGACCCTACGAGCAGTACTTC.